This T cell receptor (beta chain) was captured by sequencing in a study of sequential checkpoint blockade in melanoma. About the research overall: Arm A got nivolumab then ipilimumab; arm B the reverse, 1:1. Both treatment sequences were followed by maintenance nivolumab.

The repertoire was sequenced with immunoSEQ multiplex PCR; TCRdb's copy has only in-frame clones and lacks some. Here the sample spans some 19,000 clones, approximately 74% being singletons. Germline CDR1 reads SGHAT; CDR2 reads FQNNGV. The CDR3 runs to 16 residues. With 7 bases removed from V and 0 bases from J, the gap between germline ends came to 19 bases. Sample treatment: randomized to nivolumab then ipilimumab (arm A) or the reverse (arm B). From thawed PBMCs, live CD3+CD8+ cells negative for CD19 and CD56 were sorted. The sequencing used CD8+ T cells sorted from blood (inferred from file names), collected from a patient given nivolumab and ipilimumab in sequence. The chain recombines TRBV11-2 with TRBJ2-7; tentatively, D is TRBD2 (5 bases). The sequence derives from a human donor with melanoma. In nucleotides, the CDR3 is TGTGCCAGCACCGCAGGACCGGAGGTTTACTCCTACGAGCAGTACTTC. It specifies CASTAGPEVYSYEQYF.